Given below is one TCR beta chain in context. This clone was seen just once. Its specific antigen is unknown. One base away there is no much larger clone; base qualities are not given. The CDR3 runs 16 amino acids, cysteine and phenylalanine included. Only CDR3 DNA remains: 48 bases, in frame from the first base. The germline V gene supplies CDR1 SNHLY and CDR2 FYNNEI. At the junction V is shortened by 6 bases and J by 5 bases, with 20 bases in between. Collaborating institutions collected whole blood in K2EDTA tubes following their own protocols. For TCRbeta analysis, collaborators shipped samples as frozen whole blood, isolated PBMCs, or DNA extracted from either of those sample types. This sample stems from a study of blood T cell repertoires in COVID-19 (TCRdb year 2020). Looking at the study overall: The collaborator samples originated in the United States, Italy and Spain and spanned the acute and convalescent phases of COVID-19. The prospective study material was composed of cDNA or gDNA derived from T cells, B-cell-depleted T cells, or PBMCs. The dataset comprised deeply sampled blood TCRbeta repertoires from subjects exposed to, actively infected with, or recovered from COVID-19. The repertoires were made available in a free public database intended to serve as a resource for research on the immune response to SARS-CoV-2. The samples were drawn from the first 160 participants of the ongoing ImmuneRACE study and from 1,200 or so subjects provided by 6 global collaborators. A de-identified subject ID, COVID-19 status, age in years and sex were almost always included in the sample metadata. Where HLA class I and class II types were available, the types were taken from metadata supplied by the sample provider, not from assay-based typing. General findings and caveats noted by the study authors: The amount of clinical and demographic metadata varied by source and participant and was provided uncurated.

TCRbeta CDR3 regions were amplified from genomic DNA by means of the immunoSEQ Assay, a bias-controlled multiplex PCR. As for how the authors treated the data: Nucleated cell counts per sample were estimated from amplification of reference gene primers within the assay. To quantify the absolute abundance of each unique TCRbeta CDR3 rearrangement, sequence reads were collapsed and filtered. Productive Simpson clonality was computed per sample as the square root of Simpson's diversity index over productive rearrangements. The immuneACCESS repertoire file appears here via TCRdb, limited to in-frame rearrangements. These files lack a portion of the clones; in checked studies, under half of the deficit traces to unresolved V genes, and the cause of the others is not known. Clonal size and the V and J genes are those of that table, whereas D and trimming came from the DNA. A total of around 190,000 clones appear in this sample, 84% of them only once. Around 6.8% of the sample goes to the ten largest clones.

The rearrangement combines TRBV2 with TRBJ2-1, and perhaps TRBD1 as D gene, on 6 matching bases. The sequence derives from a human donor in a cohort sampled during active COVID-19. The sequenced sample consisted of peripheral blood. The sequence in DNA is TGTGCCAGCAGCGCCATCTCCGGGACAAAAAACAATGAGCAGTTCTTC. This encodes CASSAISGTKNNEQFF.